One sample yielded the 13 T cell receptor beta chains listed below, sequenced in a study of blood T cell repertoires in COVID-19 (dated by TCRdb to 2018 to 2020). The library was obtained by the immunoSEQ multiplex PCR assay. The source is immuneACCESS, and TCRdb retained only in-frame sequences with V and J called. Part of the clones is not carried over; for the studies checked, unresolved V genes explain less than half of this, and the remainder is unexplained. The sample includes around 63,000 clones, with over 75% observed a single time. The ten largest clonotypes hold roughly 1.2% of the sample. Sequences were obtained from peripheral blood. These receptors came from a woman aged 60-75 years with acute or convalescent COVID-19.

The V gene is TRBV3-1 (or the pseudogene TRBV3-2), the J gene TRBJ2-7; D is possibly TRBD1 (7 bases). Trimming pared 1 base from V and 3 bases from J, leaving 13 bases between. Looked up from germline, CDR1 is LGHDT and CDR2 is YNNKEL (reference sequence). The CDR3 length is 15 residues. CDR3: CASSQGAGGHYEQYV. Here the CDR3 DNA reads TGTGCCAGCAGCCAAGGCGCAGGGGGGCACTACGAGCAGTACGTC.

This chain joins TRBV18 and TRBJ1-1, with D uncertain. There are 14 residues in the CDR3. Trimming stripped 1 base from V and 1 base from J, with 7 bases between. Germline CDR1 and CDR2: KGHSH and LQKENI. The CDR3 protein is CASSPLRGNTEAFF. In DNA form, the CDR3 reads TGTGCCAGCTCACCACTTCGCGGGAACACTGAAGCTTTCTTT.

V usage is TRBV5-8 and J usage is TRBJ2-5; no reliable D call. The CDR3 extends over 11 amino acids. Trimming removed 6 bases from V and 4 bases from J, with 7 bases in between. CDR1 and CDR2 from the germline V gene are SGHTS and YDEGEE. The CDR3 sequence is CASTPVETQYF. The CDR3 DNA is TGTGCCAGCACCCCTGTAGAGACCCAGTACTTC. Full variable domain (remainder filled in from reference TRBV5-8 and TRBJ2-5): EAGVTQSPTHLIKTRGQQATLRCSPISGHTSVYWYQQALGLGLQFLLWYDEGEERNRGNFPPRFSGRQFPNYSSELNVNALELEDSALYLCASTPVETQYFGPGTRLLVL.

The chain combines TRBV28 with TRBJ2-7; TRBD1 matches at 7 bases. The CDR3 loop spans 14 amino acids. Germline V gene data show CDR1 as MDHEN and CDR2 as SYDVKM. With 6 bases clipped from V and 0 bases from J, the junction kept 5 bases outside the gene matches. This CDR3 reads CASSSGTASYEQYV. In DNA form, the CDR3 reads TGTGCCAGCAGCTCCGGGACAGCCTCCTACGAGCAGTACGTC.

The CDR3 loop is CASRHWDTFNSPLHF. The CDR3 DNA is TGTGCCAGCCGACACTGGGACACTTTTAATTCACCCCTCCACTTT. The V gene is TRBV27, the J gene TRBJ1-6, with D possibly TRBD1 on 6 matching bases. Looked up from germline, CDR1 is MNHEY and CDR2 is SMNVEV (reference sequence). The CDR3 has 15 residues. Trimming took off 8 bases at V and 6 bases at J, with 17 bases between the two ends.

V gene TRBV2 combines with J gene TRBJ2-3; D is unresolved. The CDR3 covers 12 residues. The V gene lost 6 bases and the J gene lost 0 bases, with 4 bases spanning the gap. CDR1 SNHLY and CDR2 FYNNEI come from the germline V gene. The CDR3 DNA follows: TGTGCCAGCAGCTTGAGCACAGATACGCAGTATTTT. This translates into CASSLSTDTQYF.

V usage is TRBV3-1 (or the pseudogene TRBV3-2) and J usage is TRBJ1-2, with D maybe TRBD1 (5 bases). Trimming removed 0 bases from V and 4 bases from J, with 12 bases in between. Per the germline V gene, CDR1 is LGHDT and CDR2 is YNNKEL (reference sequence). CDR3 length equals 15 residues. CDR3 protein: CASSQDQGGLYGYTF. The CDR3 DNA reads TGTGCCAGCAGCCAAGATCAGGGAGGACTCTATGGCTACACCTTC.

The CDR3 loop reads CASSLGLGGNEKLFF. As DNA, the CDR3 is TGTGCCAGCAGCTTAGGACTGGGCGGGAATGAAAAACTGTTTTTT. The J gene is TRBJ1-4, the V gene TRBV7-9; D gene ambiguous. The CDR3 is made up of 15 amino acids. V lost 1 base, J lost 5 bases, and 11 bases lay in between. Germline V gene lookup returns CDR1 SEHNR and CDR2 FQNEAQ (reference sequence). Looking up the rest from reference TRBV7-9 and TRBJ1-4 gives the full variable domain: DTGVSQNPRHKITKRGQNVTFRCDPISEHNRLYWYRQTLGQGPEFLTYFQNEAQLEKSRLLSDRFSAERPKGSFSTLEIQRTEQGDSAMYLCASSLGLGGNEKLFFGSGTQLSVL.

The gene calls are TRBV5-4 and TRBJ1-6; possibly TRBD1 for D (5 bases). V lost 0 bases and J lost 5, with 12 bases in between. Germline assignment: CDR1 SGHNT and CDR2 YYREEE (reference sequence). This CDR3 is 16 amino acids long. The CDR3 is CASSLGPGVDNSPLHF. The CDR3 bases are TGTGCCAGCAGCTTGGGTCCGGGGGTGGATAATTCACCCCTCCACTTT. The full variable domain, with the rest looked up from reference TRBV5-4 and TRBJ1-6, is ETGVTQSPTHLIKTRGQQVTLRCSSQSGHNTVSWYQQALGQGPQFIFQYYREEENGRGNFPPRFSGLQFPNYSSELNVNALELDDSALYLCASSLGPGVDNSPLHFGNGTRLTVT.

V and J are TRBV7-2 and TRBJ2-1, with 7 bases that match TRBD1. The germline V gene has CDR1 SGHTA and CDR2 FQGNSA. J lost 4 bases, V lost 1 base, and 4 bases had no gene match. The length of the CDR3 is 15 residues. The CDR3 DNA follows: TGTGCCAGCAGCTTAGACGACAGGGTTTACAATGAGCAGTTCTTC. It translates to CASSLDDRVYNEQFF.

This clone was counted a single time. This sequence joins TRBV30 and TRBJ2-1; TRBD2 matches at 9 bases. The germline CDR1 and CDR2 sequences are GTSNPN and SVGIG (reference sequence). The CDR3 sequence is 12 residues long. J was trimmed by 15 bases and V by 0 bases; bases with no gene match: 6. The CDR3 here is CAWSVLAGCPFF. The CDR3, as DNA: TGTGCCTGGAGTGTACTAGCGGGTTGCCCGTTCTTC.

The chain combines TRBV29-1 with TRBJ2-5, with D possibly matching TRBD1 (6 bases). Germline lookup yields CDR1 SQVTM and CDR2 ANQGSEA. V was pared by 6 bases and J by 9 bases, with 26 bases between. The CDR3 is 15 residues long. The CDR3 sequence is CSVRRGRGSLGAQYF. In nucleotides, the CDR3 is TGCAGCGTCCGAAGGGGCAGGGGTTCGCTGGGGGCCCAGTACTTC.

This clone turned up a few times. V gene TRBV7-2 combines with J gene TRBJ1-2; TRBD1 agrees at 9 bases. In germline, CDR1 is SGHTA, CDR2 FQGNSA. The junction had 14 bases not matched to a gene; V was cut back by 4 bases and J by 8 bases. The CDR3 loop spans 16 amino acids. CDR3 coding DNA: TGTGCCAGCAGCTATCAAGGAGGGGGACAGGGCCGAGGCTACACCTTC. It is translated as CASSYQGGGQGRGYTF.